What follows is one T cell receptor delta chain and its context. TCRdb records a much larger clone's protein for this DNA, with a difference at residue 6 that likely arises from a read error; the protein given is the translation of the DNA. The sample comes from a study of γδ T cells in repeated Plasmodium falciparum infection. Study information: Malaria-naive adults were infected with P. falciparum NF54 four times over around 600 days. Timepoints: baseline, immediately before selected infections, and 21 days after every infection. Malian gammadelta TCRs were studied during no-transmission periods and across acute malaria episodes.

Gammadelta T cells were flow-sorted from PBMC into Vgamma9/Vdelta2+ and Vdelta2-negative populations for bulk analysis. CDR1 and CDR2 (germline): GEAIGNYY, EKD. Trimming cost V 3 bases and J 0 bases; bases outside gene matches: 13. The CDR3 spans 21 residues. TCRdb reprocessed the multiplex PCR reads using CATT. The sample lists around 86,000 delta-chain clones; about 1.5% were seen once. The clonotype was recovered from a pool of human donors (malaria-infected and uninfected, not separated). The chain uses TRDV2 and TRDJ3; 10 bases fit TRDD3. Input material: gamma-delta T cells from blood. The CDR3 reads CACDAPLGDPLSSWDTRQMFF. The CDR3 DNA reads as TGTGCCTGTGACGCCCCACTGGGGGATCCCTTGAGCTCCTGGGACACCCGACAGATGTTTTTC.